This T cell receptor (beta chain) derives from a study of blood T cell repertoires in COVID-19. Profiling relied on immunoSEQ multiplex PCR, and the TCRdb table lists in-frame clones only, not all of them. This table holds around 98,000 clones, around 75% found once. The sequence derives from a man between 65 and 85 years old with acute or convalescent COVID-19. Sequenced material: peripheral blood.

CDR3 in amino acids: CASSQEGVGGNTIYF. The CDR3 DNA reads TGCGCCAGCAGCCAAGAAGGGGTAGGGGGAAACACCATATATTTT. The chain uses TRBV4-3 and TRBJ1-3; D possibly corresponds to TRBD1 (5 bases). This CDR3 region has 15 residues. Trimming took off 0 bases at V and 4 bases at J, with 10 bases between the two ends. Germline values: CDR1 LGHNA, CDR2 YSLEER.